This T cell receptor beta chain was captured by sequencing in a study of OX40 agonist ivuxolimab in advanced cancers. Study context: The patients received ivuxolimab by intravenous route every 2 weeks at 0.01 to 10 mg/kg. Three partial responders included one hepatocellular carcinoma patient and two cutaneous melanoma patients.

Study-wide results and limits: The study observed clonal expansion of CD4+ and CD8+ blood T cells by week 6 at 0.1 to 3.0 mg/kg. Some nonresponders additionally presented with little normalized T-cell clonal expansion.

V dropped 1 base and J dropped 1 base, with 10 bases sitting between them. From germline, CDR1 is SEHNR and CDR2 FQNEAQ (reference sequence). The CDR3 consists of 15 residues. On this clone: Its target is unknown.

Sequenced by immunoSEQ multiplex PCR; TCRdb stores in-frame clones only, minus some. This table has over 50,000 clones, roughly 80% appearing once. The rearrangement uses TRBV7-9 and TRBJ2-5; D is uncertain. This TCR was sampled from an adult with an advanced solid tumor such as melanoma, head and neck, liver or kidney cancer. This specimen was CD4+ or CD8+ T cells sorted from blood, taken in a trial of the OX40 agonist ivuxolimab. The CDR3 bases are TGTGCCAGCAGCTTAGGGGCGACGCCCCAAGAGACCCAGTACTTC. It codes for CASSLGATPQETQYF.